The rows below give T cell receptor beta chains drawn from one sample of a study of CD8 T cells in Susac syndrome. Via MiXCR, TCRdb re-called the immunoSEQ multiplex PCR reads, giving one row per CDR3 protein. The table records about 130,000 distinct CDR3 sequences, around 94% of them present only once. Sequenced: CD4+ T cells from PBMCs. Source of these receptors: a human donor in good health. Each CDR3 is given with its conserved first and last residue. Each record gives: J gene, clone size, D gene, V gene, CDR3 DNA, CDR3 protein. The D gene is left open where the match is weak. Not every row has a clone size; where given, it reads once, few, many or a size class.

J gene: TRBJ2-1
clone size: NA
D gene: TRBD2
V gene: TRBV24-1
CDR3 DNA: TGTGCCACCTCCGGGACAGAGACTAGCGGCAATGAGCAGTTCTTC
CDR3 protein: CATSGTETSGNEQFF

J gene: TRBJ2-1
clone size: NA
D gene: NA
V gene: TRBV5-1
CDR3 DNA: TGCGCCAGCAGCTTGGCGCTGAATGAGCAGTTCTTC
CDR3 protein: CASSLALNEQFF

J gene: TRBJ1-5
clone size: NA
D gene: TRBD1
V gene: TRBV7-2
CDR3 DNA: TGTGCCAGCAGCTTCAGCGGGACAGACAATCAGCCCCAGCATTTT
CDR3 protein: CASSFSGTDNQPQHF

J gene: TRBJ1-1
clone size: NA
D gene: NA
V gene: TRBV6-5
CDR3 DNA: TGTGCCAGCAGTTCTGGCGGCAGGGAAGCTTTCTTT
CDR3 protein: CASSSGGREAFF

J gene: TRBJ2-3
clone size: NA
D gene: NA
V gene: TRBV7-2
CDR3 DNA: TGTGCCAGCAGCAGAGCGGTAGGCACAGATACGCAGTATTTT
CDR3 protein: CASSRAVGTDTQYF

J gene: TRBJ2-3
clone size: NA
D gene: NA
V gene: TRBV30
CDR3 DNA: TGTGCCTGGAGTTTCGGACTTAGCACAGATACGCAGTATTTT
CDR3 protein: CAWSFGLSTDTQYF

J gene: TRBJ1-1
clone size: once
D gene: NA
V gene: TRBV30
CDR3 DNA: TGTGCCTGGCGCCCGAACACTGAAGCTTTCTTT
CDR3 protein: CAWRPNTEAFF

J gene: TRBJ2-1
clone size: few
D gene: NA
V gene: TRBV6-2/TRBV6-3
CDR3 DNA: TGTGCCAGCAGTCGGGACTCCTACAATGAGCAGTTCTTC
CDR3 protein: CASSRDSYNEQFF

J gene: TRBJ2-7
clone size: NA
D gene: TRBD2
V gene: TRBV19
CDR3 DNA: TGTGCCAGTTCTTCTTGGACTAGCGGGAGGAACTACGAGCAGTACTTC
CDR3 protein: CASSSWTSGRNYEQYF

J gene: TRBJ2-2
clone size: NA
D gene: NA
V gene: TRBV10-2
CDR3 DNA: TGCGCCAGCAGAAAAACAGGGCTAGCTCGAACTGCCGGGGAGCTGTTTTTT
CDR3 protein: CASRKTGLARTAGELFF

J gene: TRBJ1-2
clone size: NA
D gene: NA
V gene: TRBV5-1
CDR3 DNA: TGCGCCAGCAGCTTGTTGGGGGGCGATGGCAACACCTTC
CDR3 protein: CASSLLGGDGNTF

J gene: TRBJ2-2
clone size: NA
D gene: NA
V gene: TRBV7-9
CDR3 DNA: TGTGCCAGCAGCTTAGCGGCAGGGGTGATTAACACCGGGGAGCTGTTTTTT
CDR3 protein: CASSLAAGVINTGELFF

J gene: TRBJ1-1
clone size: NA
D gene: NA
V gene: TRBV2
CDR3 DNA: TGTGCCAGCAGTGCATCACTAAACACTGAAGCTTTCTTT
CDR3 protein: CASSASLNTEAFF

J gene: TRBJ1-1
clone size: NA
D gene: TRBD1
V gene: TRBV30
CDR3 DNA: TGTGCCTGGAGGGGGACAGGGCTTTGGGCTGAAGCTTTCTTT
CDR3 protein: CAWRGTGLWAEAFF

J gene: TRBJ2-7
clone size: once
D gene: NA
V gene: TRBV29-1
CDR3 DNA: TGCAGCGCCTCGCGGGACAGTTCCTACGAGCAGTACTTC
CDR3 protein: CSASRDSSYEQYF

J gene: TRBJ2-3
clone size: NA
D gene: TRBD1
V gene: TRBV2
CDR3 DNA: TGTGCCAGGCAGCGTGACAGGGGATACACAGATACGCAGTATTTT
CDR3 protein: CARQRDRGYTDTQYF

J gene: TRBJ2-5
clone size: NA
D gene: TRBD2
V gene: TRBV5-6
CDR3 DNA: TGTGCCAGCAGCTCCTTTAGCGGGAGCGGGTGGAGGGAGACCCAGTACTTC
CDR3 protein: CASSSFSGSGWRETQYF

J gene: TRBJ1-1
clone size: few
D gene: NA
V gene: TRBV6-1
CDR3 DNA: TGTGCCAGCAGCCAACAGAGGAACACTGAAGCTTTCTTT
CDR3 protein: CASSQQRNTEAFF

J gene: TRBJ2-5
clone size: NA
D gene: NA
V gene: TRBV27
CDR3 DNA: TGTGCCAGCAGTTTCAGTGGCGGCGGAACGGAGACCCAGTACTTC
CDR3 protein: CASSFSGGGTETQYF

J gene: TRBJ2-6
clone size: NA
D gene: NA
V gene: TRBV15
CDR3 DNA: TGTGCCACCAGCAGCGGAGACCACATCCAAAACGTCCTGACTTTC
CDR3 protein: CATSSGDHIQNVLTF

J gene: TRBJ2-6
clone size: NA
D gene: NA
V gene: TRBV29-1
CDR3 DNA: TGCAGCGTTGGAGGGGGGACTGGGGCCAACGTCCTGACTTTC
CDR3 protein: CSVGGGTGANVLTF

J gene: TRBJ2-7
clone size: once
D gene: NA
V gene: TRBV18
CDR3 DNA: TGTGCCAGCTCACCACCTGGGGAGAGCTACGAGCAGTACTTC
CDR3 protein: CASSPPGESYEQYF

J gene: TRBJ2-1
clone size: NA
D gene: TRBD2
V gene: TRBV7-2
CDR3 DNA: TGTGCCAGCAGCCCCATAAGCGGGAGGGCGGGTGAGCAGTTCTTC
CDR3 protein: CASSPISGRAGEQFF

J gene: TRBJ2-7
clone size: NA
D gene: NA
V gene: TRBV6-5
CDR3 DNA: TGTGCCAGCAGGGTGACTGAAGGGTCCTACGAGCAGTACTTC
CDR3 protein: CASRVTEGSYEQYF

J gene: TRBJ2-3
clone size: NA
D gene: TRBD2
V gene: TRBV6-6
CDR3 DNA: TGTGCCAGCAGTTACTCGGCTAGCGGGAGGGATACGCAGTATTTT
CDR3 protein: CASSYSASGRDTQYF

J gene: TRBJ1-2
clone size: NA
D gene: TRBD1
V gene: TRBV29-1
CDR3 DNA: TGCAGCGTCGCAGGGGGTTATGGCTACACCTTC
CDR3 protein: CSVAGGYGYTF

J gene: TRBJ2-1
clone size: NA
D gene: NA
V gene: TRBV7-2
CDR3 DNA: TGTGCCAGCAGCCTCCTCCGGTACAATGAGCAGTTCTTC
CDR3 protein: CASSLLRYNEQFF

J gene: TRBJ1-2
clone size: NA
D gene: NA
V gene: TRBV12-3/TRBV12-4
CDR3 DNA: TGTGCCAGCAGTTTTTCTGCAACGTTTAACTATGGCTACACCTTC
CDR3 protein: CASSFSATFNYGYTF